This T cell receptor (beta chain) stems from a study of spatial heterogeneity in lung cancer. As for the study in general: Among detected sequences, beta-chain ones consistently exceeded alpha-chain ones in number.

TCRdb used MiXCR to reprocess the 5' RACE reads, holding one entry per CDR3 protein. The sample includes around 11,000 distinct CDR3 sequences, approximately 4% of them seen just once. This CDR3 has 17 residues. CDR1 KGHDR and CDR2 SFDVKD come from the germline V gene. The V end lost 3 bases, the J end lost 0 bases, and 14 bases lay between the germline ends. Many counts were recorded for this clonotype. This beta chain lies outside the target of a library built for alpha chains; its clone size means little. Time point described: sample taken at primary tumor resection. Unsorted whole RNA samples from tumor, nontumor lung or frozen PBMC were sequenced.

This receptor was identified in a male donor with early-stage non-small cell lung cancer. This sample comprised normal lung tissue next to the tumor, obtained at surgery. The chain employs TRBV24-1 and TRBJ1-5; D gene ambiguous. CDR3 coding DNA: TGTGCCACCAGTGATACTGGCGCCGGGGTTAGCAATCAGCCCCAGCATTTT. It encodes CATSDTGAGVSNQPQHF.